Listed below are T cell receptor beta chains from one sample, sequenced in a study of T cell responses to AZD1222 COVID-19 vaccine. The assay was immunoSEQ multiplex PCR, and TCRdb's table has in-frame clones only and misses some. This table holds roughly 120,000 clones, approximately 88% found once. Sequencing used peripheral blood, obtained on day 0 of AZD1222 vaccination. The receptors originated from an adult in good health. The CDR3 runs from the conserved cysteine through the conserved F or W. The D gene is left open where the match is weak. A clone size is listed for some rows: how often the clone was seen (once, few, many), or a class if it is expanded.

D gene: NA
clone size: NA
V gene: TRBV18
J gene: TRBJ1-1
CDR3 length: 14
CDR3 protein: CASSPQQMNTEAFF
CDR3 DNA: TGTGCCAGCTCACCACAACAAATGAACACTGAAGCTTTCTTT

D gene: TRBD2
clone size: NA
V gene: TRBV23-1
J gene: TRBJ2-6
CDR3 length: 20
CDR3 protein: CASPRVALLAVHSGANVLTF
CDR3 DNA: TGCGCCAGCCCGCGGGTGGCCCTACTAGCGGTGCACTCTGGGGCCAACGTCCTGACTTTC

D gene: NA
clone size: NA
V gene: TRBV7-9
J gene: TRBJ2-3
CDR3 length: 14
CDR3 protein: CASSLLLSSDTQYF
CDR3 DNA: TGTGCCAGCAGCTTATTGTTGTCCTCAGATACGCAGTATTTT

D gene: NA
clone size: NA
V gene: TRBV28
J gene: TRBJ1-2
CDR3 length: 14
CDR3 protein: CASGRHTGAYGYTF
CDR3 DNA: TGTGCCAGCGGCCGGCACACAGGTGCGTATGGCTACACCTTC

D gene: NA
clone size: once
V gene: TRBV7-2
J gene: TRBJ1-4
CDR3 length: 12
CDR3 protein: CASSNPAEKLFF
CDR3 DNA: TGTGCCAGCAGCAACCCGGCGGAAAAACTGTTTTTT

D gene: NA
clone size: NA
V gene: TRBV5-4
J gene: TRBJ1-2
CDR3 length: 14
CDR3 protein: CASSSLGARNGYTF
CDR3 DNA: TGTGCCAGCAGCTCCCTTGGGGCTCGAAATGGCTACACCTTC

D gene: NA
clone size: few
V gene: TRBV3-1/TRBV3-2
J gene: TRBJ1-5
CDR3 length: 16
CDR3 protein: CASSQMGVNSNQPQHF
CDR3 DNA: TGTGCCAGCAGCCAAATGGGGGTGAATAGCAATCAGCCCCAGCATTTT

D gene: NA
clone size: few
V gene: TRBV7-9
J gene: TRBJ1-1
CDR3 length: 13
CDR3 protein: CASSPRTVFGAFF
CDR3 DNA: TGTGCCAGCAGCCCGCGGACAGTCTTTGGAGCTTTCTTT

D gene: TRBD2
clone size: NA
V gene: TRBV14
J gene: TRBJ2-7
CDR3 length: 14
CDR3 protein: CASSELAGALEQYF
CDR3 DNA: TGTGCCAGCAGCGAACTAGCGGGGGCCCTAGAGCAGTACTTC

D gene: NA
clone size: NA
V gene: TRBV7-2
J gene: TRBJ2-2
CDR3 length: 14
CDR3 protein: CATQPPTRTGELFF
CDR3 DNA: TGTGCCACCCAACCCCCGACGCGTACCGGGGAGCTGTTTTTT

D gene: NA
clone size: NA
V gene: TRBV28
J gene: TRBJ1-2
CDR3 length: 13
CDR3 protein: CASSLKTNYGYTF
CDR3 DNA: TGTGCCAGCAGTTTGAAAACCAACTATGGCTACACCTTC

D gene: NA
clone size: NA
V gene: TRBV7-8
J gene: TRBJ1-4
CDR3 length: 15
CDR3 protein: CASSFDRFFREKLFF
CDR3 DNA: TGTGCCAGCAGCTTCGACAGGTTCTTCCGTGAAAAACTGTTTTTT

D gene: TRBD2
clone size: NA
V gene: TRBV27
J gene: TRBJ2-1
CDR3 length: 15
CDR3 protein: CASRSSGAYYNEQFF
CDR3 DNA: TGTGCCAGCAGGTCTAGCGGAGCCTACTACAATGAGCAGTTCTTC

D gene: NA
clone size: NA
V gene: TRBV7-9
J gene: TRBJ2-7
CDR3 length: 14
CDR3 protein: CASSSQSGLYEQYF
CDR3 DNA: TGTGCCAGCAGCTCCCAGTCCGGCCTCTACGAGCAGTACTTC

D gene: TRBD1
clone size: NA
V gene: TRBV28
J gene: TRBJ1-1
CDR3 length: 15
CDR3 protein: CASSSGGTGATEAFF
CDR3 DNA: TGTGCCAGCAGTTCTGGAGGGACAGGGGCCACTGAAGCTTTCTTT

D gene: NA
clone size: NA
V gene: TRBV18
J gene: TRBJ1-2
CDR3 length: 14
CDR3 protein: CASSPPTGTYGYTF
CDR3 DNA: TGTGCCAGCTCACCACCGACGGGAACTTATGGCTACACCTTC

D gene: NA
clone size: few
V gene: TRBV6-1
J gene: TRBJ2-5
CDR3 length: 14
CDR3 protein: CASSDGQIQETQYF
CDR3 DNA: TGTGCCAGCAGTGATGGGCAGATCCAAGAGACCCAGTACTTC

D gene: NA
clone size: NA
V gene: TRBV4-3
J gene: TRBJ2-7
CDR3 length: 12
CDR3 protein: CASSQGWGEQYF
CDR3 DNA: TGCGCCAGCAGCCAAGGCTGGGGGGAGCAGTACTTC

D gene: NA
clone size: NA
V gene: TRBV4-2
J gene: TRBJ2-2
CDR3 length: 15
CDR3 protein: CASRQSNIGTGELFF
CDR3 DNA: TGTGCCAGCAGGCAAAGCAATATCGGCACCGGGGAGCTGTTTTTT

D gene: NA
clone size: NA
V gene: TRBV27
J gene: TRBJ1-1
CDR3 length: 14
CDR3 protein: CASRQPSMNTEAFF
CDR3 DNA: TGTGCCAGCAGGCAACCGTCTATGAACACTGAAGCTTTCTTT

D gene: NA
clone size: NA
V gene: TRBV19
J gene: TRBJ1-6
CDR3 length: 14
CDR3 protein: CASSTGTINSPLHF
CDR3 DNA: TGTGCCAGTAGTACCGGGACAATTAATTCACCCCTCCACTTT

D gene: NA
clone size: NA
V gene: TRBV4-3
J gene: TRBJ1-2
CDR3 length: 18
CDR3 protein: CASSQAFNRLKNNYGYTF
CDR3 DNA: TGCGCCAGCAGCCAAGCGTTCAACAGATTAAAGAATAACTATGGCTACACCTTC

D gene: NA
clone size: NA
V gene: TRBV29-1
J gene: TRBJ2-7
CDR3 length: 12
CDR3 protein: CSVDEGDYEQYF
CDR3 DNA: TGCAGCGTTGACGAGGGGGACTACGAGCAGTACTTC

D gene: TRBD1
clone size: NA
V gene: TRBV3-1/TRBV3-2
J gene: TRBJ1-3
CDR3 length: 16
CDR3 protein: CASSQGRGRSGNTIYF
CDR3 DNA: TGTGCCAGCAGCCAAGGGAGGGGGCGGTCAGGAAACACCATATATTTT

D gene: NA
clone size: NA
V gene: TRBV7-9
J gene: TRBJ2-7
CDR3 length: 18
CDR3 protein: CASTGWGGGQPFSYEQYF
CDR3 DNA: TGTGCCAGCACCGGCTGGGGAGGCGGACAGCCCTTCTCCTACGAGCAGTACTTC

D gene: NA
clone size: NA
V gene: TRBV6-1
J gene: TRBJ1-3
CDR3 length: 12
CDR3 protein: CASSEARNTIYF
CDR3 DNA: TGTGCCAGCAGTGAAGCTAGAAACACCATATATTTT

D gene: NA
clone size: NA
V gene: TRBV3-1/TRBV3-2
J gene: TRBJ1-5
CDR3 length: 13
CDR3 protein: CASSQGGNQPQHF
CDR3 DNA: TGTGCCAGCAGCCAAGGGGGAAATCAGCCCCAGCATTTT

D gene: NA
clone size: NA
V gene: TRBV5-1
J gene: TRBJ1-3
CDR3 length: 14
CDR3 protein: CASSETPSGNTIYF
CDR3 DNA: TGCGCCAGCAGTGAAACGCCCTCTGGAAACACCATATATTTT

D gene: NA
clone size: NA
V gene: TRBV5-1
J gene: TRBJ1-2
CDR3 length: 16
CDR3 protein: CASSLGVDTLGYGYTF
CDR3 DNA: TGCGCCAGCAGCTTGGGTGTGGACACCCTAGGCTATGGCTACACCTTC

D gene: TRBD1
clone size: NA
V gene: TRBV6-5
J gene: TRBJ2-7
CDR3 length: 14
CDR3 protein: CASSKGQGSYEQYF
CDR3 DNA: TGTGCCAGCAGCAAGGGACAGGGATCCTACGAGCAGTACTTC

D gene: TRBD1
clone size: NA
V gene: TRBV2
J gene: TRBJ2-5
CDR3 length: 13
CDR3 protein: CASRDREAVTQYF
CDR3 DNA: TGTGCCAGCAGGGACAGGGAGGCCGTGACCCAGTACTTC

D gene: TRBD1
clone size: NA
V gene: TRBV9
J gene: TRBJ2-3
CDR3 length: 15
CDR3 protein: CASSPGQGRTDTQYF
CDR3 DNA: TGTGCCAGCAGCCCGGGACAGGGGCGCACAGATACGCAGTATTTT

D gene: TRBD1
clone size: NA
V gene: TRBV6-5
J gene: TRBJ1-6
CDR3 length: 13
CDR3 protein: CAIRTGLNSPLHF
CDR3 DNA: TGTGCCATCCGGACAGGGTTGAATTCACCCCTCCACTTT

D gene: NA
clone size: NA
V gene: TRBV29-1
J gene: TRBJ2-7
CDR3 length: 11
CDR3 protein: CSVSGGYEQYF
CDR3 DNA: TGCAGCGTTTCAGGGGGGTACGAGCAGTACTTC

D gene: NA
clone size: NA
V gene: TRBV29-1
J gene: TRBJ1-2
CDR3 length: 14
CDR3 protein: CSVGGDGLNYGYTF
CDR3 DNA: TGCAGCGTTGGAGGGGACGGATTAAACTATGGCTACACCTTC

D gene: TRBD1
clone size: NA
V gene: TRBV19
J gene: TRBJ1-2
CDR3 length: 15
CDR3 protein: CASSLIGTGDYGYTF
CDR3 DNA: TGTGCCAGTAGCCTTATAGGTACAGGGGACTATGGCTACACCTTC